This T cell receptor beta chain was obtained from a study of cytomegalovirus exposure and HLA in healthy donors. This clone was observed once. Here immunoSEQ multiplex PCR was the method, and the copy in TCRdb shows in-frame clones only, minus some. The sample yields over 200,000 clones, roughly 91% seen once. This TCR was recovered from a woman younger than 45 in good health and CMV-seronegative. Sequencing was carried out using PBMCs.

CDR3 nucleotide sequence: TGTGCCAGCAGTTTAGGACTAGCGGGGCCCTACAATGAGCAGTTCTTC. It yields the protein CASSLGLAGPYNEQFF. The J gene is TRBJ2-1, the V gene TRBV27; the match to TRBD2 covers 12 bases. The CDR3 is 16 residues long. V shed 2 bases and J 2 bases; nucleotides not matched to a gene: 1. Germline V gene data show CDR1 as MNHEY and CDR2 as SMNVEV (reference sequence).